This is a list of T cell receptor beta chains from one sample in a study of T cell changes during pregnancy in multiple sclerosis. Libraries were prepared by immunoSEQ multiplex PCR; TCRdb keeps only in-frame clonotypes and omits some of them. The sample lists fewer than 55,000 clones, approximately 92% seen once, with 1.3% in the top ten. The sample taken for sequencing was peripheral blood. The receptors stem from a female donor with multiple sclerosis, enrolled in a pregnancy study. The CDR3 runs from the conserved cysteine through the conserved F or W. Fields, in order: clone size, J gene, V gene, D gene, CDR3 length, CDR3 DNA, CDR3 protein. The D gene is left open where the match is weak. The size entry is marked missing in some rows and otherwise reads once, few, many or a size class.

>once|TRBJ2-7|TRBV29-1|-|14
TGCAGCGTTGAAGGACCCGGGATTTTTCGCGAGCAGTACTTC
CSVEGPGIFREQYF
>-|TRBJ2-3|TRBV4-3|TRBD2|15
TGCGCCAGCAGCCCCGGGACTAGCGGGAGGGATACGCAGTATTTT
CASSPGTSGRDTQYF
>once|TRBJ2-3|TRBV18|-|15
TGTGCCAGCTCACCACTTGGGGGGCCAGAGGATACGCAGTATTTT
CASSPLGGPEDTQYF
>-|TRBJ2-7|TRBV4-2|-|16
TGTGCCAGCAGCCAAGAGAGGGGCGGGATCTCCTACGAGCAGTACTTC
CASSQERGGISYEQYF
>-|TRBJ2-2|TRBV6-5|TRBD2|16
TGTGCCAGCAGTTACTCGATGAGCGGGAGCGCCGGGGAGCTGTTTTTT
CASSYSMSGSAGELFF
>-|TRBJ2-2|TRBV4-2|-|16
TGTGCCAGCAGCCCCGGACGGGTGACGAACACCGGGGAGCTGTTTTTT
CASSPGRVTNTGELFF
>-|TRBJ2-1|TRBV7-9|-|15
TGTGCCAGCAGCTTAGACGGGAGCTCCTACAATGAGCAGTTCTTC
CASSLDGSSYNEQFF
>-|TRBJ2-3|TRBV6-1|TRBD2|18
TGTGCCAGCAGTGAAATTTTAGCGGGCCTCCTCAGCACAGATACGCAGTATTTT
CASSEILAGLLSTDTQYF
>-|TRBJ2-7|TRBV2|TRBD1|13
TGTGCCAGCAGGAGCCGGGACAGAGCGCAGCAGTACTTC
CASRSRDRAQQYF
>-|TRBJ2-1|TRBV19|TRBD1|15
TGTGCCAGTAGACGGACAGGACTCACCTACAATGAGCAGTTCTTC
CASRRTGLTYNEQFF
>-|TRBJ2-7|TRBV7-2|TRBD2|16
TGTGCCAGCAGCTTAGAGAGCGGGAGCGGCCCCTACGAGCAGTACTTC
CASSLESGSGPYEQYF
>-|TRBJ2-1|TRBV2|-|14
TGTGCCAGCAGCCCTACCAGCTCCTACAATGAGCAGTTCTTC
CASSPTSSYNEQFF
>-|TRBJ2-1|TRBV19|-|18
TGTGCCAGTAGTATAGAAGGTGCTTGGGGGGCGAGTTACAATGAGCAGTTCTTC
CASSIEGAWGASYNEQFF
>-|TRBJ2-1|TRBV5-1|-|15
TGCGCCAGCAGCTTAACCGGGGATACCTACAATGAGCAGTTCTTC
CASSLTGDTYNEQFF
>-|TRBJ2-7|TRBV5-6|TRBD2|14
TGTGCCAGCAGCTTGAGCGGGAGGGCCGCCGAGCAGTACTTC
CASSLSGRAAEQYF
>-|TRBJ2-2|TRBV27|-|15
TGTGCCAGCAGTTCGAACAGGGGAGGCGGCGGGGAGCTGTTTTTT
CASSSNRGGGGELFF
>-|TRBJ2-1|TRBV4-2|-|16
TGTGCCAGCAGCCAAGAAGACGGAGCCCCCTACAATGAGCAGTTCTTC
CASSQEDGAPYNEQFF
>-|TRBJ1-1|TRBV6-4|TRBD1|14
TGTGCCAGTTCCCCGGACAGGGGAGGGACTGAAGCTTTCTTT
CASSPDRGGTEAFF
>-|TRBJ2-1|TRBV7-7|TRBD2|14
TGTGCTAGCAGCTTAGGGACTAGCAGCAATGAGCAGTTCTTC
CASSLGTSSNEQFF
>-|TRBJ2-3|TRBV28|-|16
TGTGCCAGCAGTTGGGGTGCCAGCGGAGCCACGGATACGCAGTATTTT
CASSWGASGATDTQYF
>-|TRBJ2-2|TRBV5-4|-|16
TGTGCCAGCAGCTCCCGCCGGGGCCCGAACACCGGGGAGCTGTTTTTT
CASSSRRGPNTGELFF
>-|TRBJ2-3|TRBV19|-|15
TGTGCCAGTAGTATATCCCCGACCGTACGCGATACGCAGTATTTT
CASSISPTVRDTQYF
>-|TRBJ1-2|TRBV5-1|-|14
TGCGCCAGCAGCTTGGCCCCAGGGAGCTATGGCTACACCTTC
CASSLAPGSYGYTF
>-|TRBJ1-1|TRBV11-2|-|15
TGTGCCAGCAGCCCATCCCAGCGGCCTAACACTGAAGCTTTCTTT
CASSPSQRPNTEAFF
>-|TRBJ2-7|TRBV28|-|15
TGTGCCAGCAGTCCCCTTGGTCAGGTGCTCTACGAGCAGTACTTC
CASSPLGQVLYEQYF
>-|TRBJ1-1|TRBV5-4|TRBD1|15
TGTGCCAGCAGCTTTTTTACAGGGGAGTACACTGAAGCTTTCTTT
CASSFFTGEYTEAFF
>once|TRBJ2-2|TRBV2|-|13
TGTGCCAGCACCTTCGAGGCGAGCGGGGAGCTGTTTTTT
CASTFEASGELFF
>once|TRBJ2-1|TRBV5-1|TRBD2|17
TGCGCCAGCAGCTCAAGACTAGCGGGAGGGCCCTACAATGAGCAGTTCTTC
CASSSRLAGGPYNEQFF
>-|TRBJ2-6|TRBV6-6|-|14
TGTGCCAGTCGGTGGGGGGCTGGGGCCAACGTCCTGACTTTC
CASRWGAGANVLTF
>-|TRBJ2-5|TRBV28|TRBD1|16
TGTGCCAGCAGACTGGAGGGACAGGGGGCGGGGGAGACCCAGTACTTC
CASRLEGQGAGETQYF
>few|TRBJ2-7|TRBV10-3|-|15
TGTGCCATCAGTGCGGGGCCCTGGGCCATCTACGAGCAGTACTTC
CAISAGPWAIYEQYF
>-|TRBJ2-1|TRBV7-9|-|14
TGTGCCAGCAGCGGGGACCCGGCCTACAATGAGCAGTTCTTC
CASSGDPAYNEQFF
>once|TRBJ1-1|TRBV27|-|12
TGTGCCAGCAGCTTCGACGGGGTTGAAGCTTTCTTT
CASSFDGVEAFF
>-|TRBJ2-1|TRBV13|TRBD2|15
TGTGCCAGCAGCCCCTGGGGCGGGGGATACAATGAGCAGTTCTTC
CASSPWGGGYNEQFF
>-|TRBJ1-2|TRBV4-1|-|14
TGCGCCAGCAGCCAATCAGGCGTAGGGTATGGCTACACCTTC
CASSQSGVGYGYTF
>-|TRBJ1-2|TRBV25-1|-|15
TGTGCCAGCAGCCGGACGGGGGGACTTAACCATGGCTACACCTTC
CASSRTGGLNHGYTF
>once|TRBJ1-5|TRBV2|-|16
TGTGCCAGCAGTTCGACGACAGGTGGGAGCAATCAGCCCCAGCATTTT
CASSSTTGGSNQPQHF
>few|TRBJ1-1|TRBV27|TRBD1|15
TGTGCCAGCAGTTTAGGGGTCGACAGGGACACTGAAGCTTTCTTT
CASSLGVDRDTEAFF
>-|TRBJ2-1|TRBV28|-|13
TGTGCCAGCAGTTTCCTGATACTCCCAATCCAGTTCTTC
CASSFLILPIQFF
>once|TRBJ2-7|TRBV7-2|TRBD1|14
TGTGCCAGCAGCGTCCGACAGGGTTTCTACGAGCAGTACTTC
CASSVRQGFYEQYF
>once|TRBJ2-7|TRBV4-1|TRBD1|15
TGCGCCAGCAGCCAGAGGCCCGGACAGGGCGACGAGCAGTACTTC
CASSQRPGQGDEQYF